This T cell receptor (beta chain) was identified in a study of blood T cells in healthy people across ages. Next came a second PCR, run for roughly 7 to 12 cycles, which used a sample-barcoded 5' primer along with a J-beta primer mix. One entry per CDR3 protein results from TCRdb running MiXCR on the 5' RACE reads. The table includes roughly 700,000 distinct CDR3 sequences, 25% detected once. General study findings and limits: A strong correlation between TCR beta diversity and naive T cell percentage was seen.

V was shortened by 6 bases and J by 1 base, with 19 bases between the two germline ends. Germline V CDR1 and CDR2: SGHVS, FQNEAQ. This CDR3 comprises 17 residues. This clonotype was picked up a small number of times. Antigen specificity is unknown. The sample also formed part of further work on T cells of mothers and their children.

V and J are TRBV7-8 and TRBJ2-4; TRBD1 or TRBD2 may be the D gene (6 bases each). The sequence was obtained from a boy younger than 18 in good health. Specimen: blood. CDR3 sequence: CASSHSEGRGAKNIQYF. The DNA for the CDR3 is TGTGCCAGCAGTCACTCGGAGGGCAGGGGTGCCAAAAACATTCAGTACTTC.